The clone carrying this T cell receptor beta chain appeared once. This record comes from a study of glioma-infiltrating T cells after dendritic cell vaccination. The CDR3 runs to 14 residues. V was pared by 3 bases and J by 3 bases, with 12 bases between. CDR1 and CDR2 from the germline V gene are SQVTM and ANQGSEA. Generated by immunoSEQ multiplex PCR, the TCRdb table keeps only in-frame clones and is missing some. The sample includes some 70,000 clones, around 86% of them seen just once. The specimen comprised blood, sampled before dendritic cell vaccination. The chain links TRBV29-1 to TRBJ2-1; the D gene is possibly TRBD1 (5 bases). This TCR was recovered from a human donor with glioblastoma. The CDR3 is CSVDLGAIYNEQFF. In nucleotides, the CDR3 is TGCAGCGTTGATCTTGGGGCAATCTACAATGAGCAGTTCTTC.